Listed here are 22 T cell receptor beta chains from one sample, sequenced in a study of blood T cell repertoires in COVID-19. The table came from immunoSEQ multiplex PCR; TCRdb's copy has only in-frame clones and leaves some out. The sample includes approximately 80,000 clones, 65% to 85% of them seen just once. Sequenced: peripheral blood. These receptors all come from a man aged 65 to 79 with active or convalescent COVID-19.

Regarding this clone: The same CDR3 also results from other DNA sequences found in this sample. The V gene is TRBV7-9, the J gene TRBJ1-4; D perhaps matches TRBD1 (5 bases). The CDR3 totals 14 residues. The V end lost 5 bases, the J end lost 3 bases, and 10 bases lay between the germline ends. Germline CDR1 SEHNR, CDR2 FQNEAQ (reference sequence). This CDR3 is CASSPGQSNEKLFF. CDR3 bases: TGTGCCAGCAGCCCCGGACAATCTAATGAAAAACTGTTTTTT. Combining the CDR3 with reference TRBV7-9 and TRBJ1-4 gives the whole variable domain DTGVSQNPRHKITKRGQNVTFRCDPISEHNRLYWYRQTLGQGPEFLTYFQNEAQLEKSRLLSDRFSAERPKGSFSTLEIQRTEQGDSAMYLCASSPGQSNEKLFFGSGTQLSVL.

This clone was picked up a small number of times. The genes are TRBV19 and TRBJ1-4; the D gene is possibly TRBD1 (5 bases). Germline V gives CDR1 LNHDA, CDR2 SQIVND (reference sequence). The CDR3 is 14 amino acids. Trimming took 6 bases from V and 8 from J, leaving 16 bases between them. Here the CDR3 DNA reads TGTGCCAGTAGGTGGGGCGGCGTTGGGGAAAAACTGTTTTTT. Encoded protein: CASRWGGVGEKLFF.

The chain couples TRBV30 to TRBJ2-2; 11 bases agree with TRBD1. In germline, CDR1 is GTSNPN, CDR2 SVGIG (reference sequence). The CDR3 consists of 14 residues. V lost 3 bases, J lost 4 bases, and 1 base stayed unmatched. CDR3 amino acids: CAWRDRGRTGELFF. The CDR3 DNA follows: TGTGCCTGGAGGGACAGGGGGCGCACCGGGGAGCTGTTTTTT.

This clone was seen a few times. The V gene is TRBV6-5, the J gene TRBJ1-1, with a weak D call TRBD1 (5 bases). The CDR3 runs 14 residues. V lost 6 bases, J lost 3 bases, and 14 bases lay in between. Germline CDR1 is MNHEY and CDR2 is SVGAGI. The DNA for the CDR3 is TGTGCCAGCAGCAACCAACCGGGGGACACTGAAGCTTTCTTT. Amino acids: CASSNQPGDTEAFF.

This rearrangement joins TRBV2 to TRBJ1-1; D may be TRBD1 (6 bases). Germline V gives CDR1 SNHLY, CDR2 FYNNEI. Deletions cut 3 bases from V and 10 bases from J, with 12 bases between. This CDR3 region has 12 residues. CDR3 sequence (DNA): TGTGCCAGCAGTGATACAGGGTATGGAGCTTTCTTT. It is translated as CASSDTGYGAFF.

J is TRBJ1-2 and V is TRBV5-1; no reliable D call. Germline V gene data show CDR1 as SGHRS and CDR2 as YFSETQ. V dropped 2 bases and J dropped 8 bases, with 10 bases sitting between them. The CDR3 sequence is 12 residues long. The CDR3 reads CASSFEASGYTF. CDR3 in DNA: TGCGCCAGCAGCTTTGAGGCATCGGGCTACACCTTC.

The rearrangement uses TRBV6-5 and TRBJ1-4; D is unresolved. Trimming left V 1 base short and J 5 bases short, with 8 bases between. This CDR3 is built from 14 residues. The germline gives CDR1 MNHEY, CDR2 SVGAGI. The CDR3 nucleotides are TGTGCCAGCAGTTACTACACCGGGAATGAAAAACTGTTTTTT. Its translation is CASSYYTGNEKLFF.

The chain uses TRBV6-5 and TRBJ2-3; 8 bases are shared with TRBD1. Germline-derived CDR1 and CDR2 are MNHEY and SVGAGI. J gave up 2 bases and V 3 bases, and 4 bases lay outside the gene matches. This CDR3 contains 15 residues. Here the CDR3 reads CASSYRTGITDTQYF. The CDR3 bases are TGTGCCAGCAGTTATAGGACAGGGATCACAGATACGCAGTATTTT.

The gene calls are TRBV5-5 and TRBJ2-1, with TRBD2 as a possible D gene (5 bases). CDR1 SGHKS and CDR2 YYEKEE come from the germline V gene (reference sequence). There are 15 residues in the CDR3. V lost 0 bases and J 4 bases, leaving 11 bases between the germline ends. The CDR3 sequence is CASSLEVGSYNEQFF. CDR3 sequence (DNA): TGTGCCAGCAGCTTGGAGGTTGGGAGTTACAATGAGCAGTTCTTC.

The rearrangement uses TRBV30 and TRBJ1-5, with a tentative D call TRBD1 (5 bases). Germline CDR1 reads GTSNPN; CDR2 reads SVGIG (reference sequence). CDR3 size: 13 residues. V dropped 8 bases and J dropped 5 bases, with 16 bases sitting between them. CDR3 coding DNA: TGTGCCCATGGGCGGGGGTTGGATCAGCCCCAGCATTTT. It specifies CAHGRGLDQPQHF.

This clone was picked up one time. The CDR3 DNA reads as TGTGCCAGCAGTTACGAAGGCAAGGAGGGCTACACCTTC. Protein sequence: CASSYEGKEGYTF. The chain has TRBV6-5 and TRBJ1-2; D gene unclear. Trimming shortened V by 2 bases and J by 8 bases, and 12 bases separated the two germline ends. Germline CDR1 MNHEY, CDR2 SVGAGI. The CDR3 runs 13 residues.

The J gene is TRBJ1-4, the V gene TRBV5-1; possible D gene TRBD1, 6 bases. V was shortened by 6 bases and J by 7 bases, with 19 bases between the two germline ends. The CDR3 consists of 15 residues. Looked up from germline, CDR1 is SGHRS and CDR2 is YFSETQ. CDR3 sequence reads: CASKRTGPGSEKLFF. The CDR3 nucleotides read TGCGCCAGCAAACGTACAGGGCCGGGGAGTGAAAAACTGTTTTTT.

The chain joins TRBV2 to TRBJ2-3, with TRBD2 identical over 9 bases. After removal of 6 bases from V and 3 bases from J, the junction contained 10 bases not matched to a gene. CDR1 SNHLY and CDR2 FYNNEI come from the germline V gene. This CDR3 comprises 16 residues. CDR3 residues: CASRTGGSGGTDTQYF. CDR3 DNA sequence: TGTGCCAGCAGGACCGGGGGTAGCGGGGGAACAGATACGCAGTATTTT.

The sample holds a few counts of this clone. The chain is built from TRBV5-4 and TRBJ2-5, with 10 bases that match TRBD2. The J segment lost 1 base and the V segment lost 4 bases, leaving 4 bases of the junction unmatched. The CDR3 totals 15 residues. Germline V gene sequence: CDR1 SGHNT, CDR2 YYREEE (reference sequence). CDR3 amino acids: CASSPLAGGQETQYF. The CDR3, as DNA: TGTGCCAGCAGCCCATTAGCGGGGGGCCAAGAGACCCAGTACTTC.

V usage is TRBV15 and J usage is TRBJ1-2, with TRBD1 identical over 8 bases. Germline V CDR1 and CDR2: LNHNV, YYDKDF (reference sequence). The CDR3 is 19 residues long. Germline trimming cut 0 bases from V and 1 base from J; bases unmatched to any gene: 13. The CDR3 region has the DNA TGTGCCACCAGCAGAGATAGTACGGCAGGGGGCACCCGTAACTATGGCTACACCTTC. As protein: CATSRDSTAGGTRNYGYTF.

This sequence joins TRBV5-1 and TRBJ2-7; D is unresolved. This CDR3 comprises 13 residues. Germline-derived CDR1 and CDR2 are SGHRS and YFSETQ. V was clipped by 0 bases and J by 2 bases, with 6 bases between them. The CDR3 DNA reads TGCGCCAGCAGCTTGGACAGACCCTACGAGCAGTACTTC. Protein sequence: CASSLDRPYEQYF.

This clone showed up just a few times. The chain couples TRBV5-1 to TRBJ1-2; possibly TRBD1 for D (5 bases). Germline V gives CDR1 SGHRS, CDR2 YFSETQ. V lost 0 bases, J lost 5 bases, and 20 bases lay in between. This CDR3 spans 17 amino acids. As DNA, the CDR3 is TGCGCCAGCAGCTTGGCCGAGGGAGGGGCGCGAGGGTATGGCTACACCTTC. It yields the protein CASSLAEGGARGYGYTF.

The chain has TRBV21-1 and TRBJ1-5; the table names TRBD1, a call not compared with the DNA. TRBV21-1 has pseudogene status. CDR3 size: 16 residues. In DNA form, the CDR3 reads TGTGCCAGCAGCAATGACAGGGGCGGTAACAATCAGCCCCAGCATTTT. Its protein product is CASSNDRGGNNQPQHF.

About this clone itself: One end of the junction varies from germline; a read error may be responsible. This chain links TRBV27 with TRBJ2-3; 16 nucleotides agree with TRBD2. Germline V gene lookup returns CDR1 MNHEY and CDR2 SMNVEV (reference sequence). CDR3 length equals 15 residues. CDR3 amino acids: CLSGTSGGAGDTQYF. The CDR3 bases are TGCCTTTCCGGGACTAGCGGGGGGGCAGGAGATACGCAGTATTTT.

This sequence joins TRBV18 and TRBJ2-7; a possible D gene is TRBD2 (6 bases). V lost 5 bases to trimming and J lost 5 bases, with 22 bases between them. The germline gives CDR1 KGHSH, CDR2 LQKENI. The CDR3 is 16 amino acids. The CDR3: CASSTGGGTKGDEQYF. For the CDR3, the DNA is TGTGCCAGCTCAACGGGTGGCGGGACCAAAGGCGACGAGCAGTACTTC. Complete variable domain (other parts from reference TRBV18 and TRBJ2-7): NAGVMQNPRHLVRRRGQEARLRCSPMKGHSHVYWYRQLPEEGLKFMVYLQKENIIDESGMPKERFSAEFPKEGPSILRIQQVVRGDSAAYFCASSTGGGTKGDEQYFGPGTRLTVT.

V and J are TRBV7-9 and TRBJ1-4; tentative D call: TRBD1 (5 bases). The germline V gene encodes CDR1 SEHNR and CDR2 FQNEAQ (reference sequence). Deletions cut 5 bases from V and 8 bases from J, with 12 bases between. The CDR3 totals 13 residues. CDR3 protein: CASSPPEGEKLFF. In DNA, the CDR3 is TGTGCCAGCAGCCCCCCGGAGGGGGAAAAACTGTTTTTT.

The chain has TRBV2 and TRBJ1-6, with TRBD1 identical over 8 bases. Trimming took 3 bases from V and 14 from J; bases not matched to a gene: 6. From germline, CDR1 is SNHLY and CDR2 FYNNEI. There are 13 residues in the CDR3. The CDR3 DNA sequence: TGTGCCAGCAGTGAGAACGGACAGGGATCCCTCCACTTT. Protein: CASSENGQGSLHF.